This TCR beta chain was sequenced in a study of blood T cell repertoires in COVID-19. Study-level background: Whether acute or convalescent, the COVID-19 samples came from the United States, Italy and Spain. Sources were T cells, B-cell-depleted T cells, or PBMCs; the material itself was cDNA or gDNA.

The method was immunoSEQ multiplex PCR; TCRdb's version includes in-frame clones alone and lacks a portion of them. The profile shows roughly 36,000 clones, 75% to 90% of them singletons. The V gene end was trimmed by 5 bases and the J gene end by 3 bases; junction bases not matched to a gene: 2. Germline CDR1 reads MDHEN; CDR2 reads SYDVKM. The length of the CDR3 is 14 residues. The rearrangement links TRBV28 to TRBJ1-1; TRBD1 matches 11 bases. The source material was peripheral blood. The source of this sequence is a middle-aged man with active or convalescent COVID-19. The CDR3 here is CASSPGQGDTEAFF. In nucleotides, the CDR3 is TGTGCCAGCAGTCCGGGACAGGGGGACACTGAAGCTTTCTTT.